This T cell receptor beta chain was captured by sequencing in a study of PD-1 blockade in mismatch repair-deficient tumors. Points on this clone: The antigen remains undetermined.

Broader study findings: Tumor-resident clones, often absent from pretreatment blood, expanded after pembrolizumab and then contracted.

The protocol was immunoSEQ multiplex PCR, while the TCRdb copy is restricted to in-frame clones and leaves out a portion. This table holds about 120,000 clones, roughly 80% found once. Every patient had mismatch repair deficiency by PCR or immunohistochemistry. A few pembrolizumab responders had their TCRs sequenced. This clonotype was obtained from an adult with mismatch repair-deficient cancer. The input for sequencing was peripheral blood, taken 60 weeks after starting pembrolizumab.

The CDR3 protein is CASKSGGSYNEQFF. CDR3 nucleotides: TGTGCCAGCAAAAGCGGAGGGTCCTACAATGAGCAGTTCTTC. The rearrangement joins TRBV27 to TRBJ2-1, with D possibly TRBD2 on 6 matching bases. This CDR3 has 14 residues. Per the germline V gene, CDR1 is MNHEY and CDR2 is SMNVEV (reference sequence). The V gene lost 7 bases and the J gene lost 1 base, with 11 bases spanning the gap.